This T cell receptor beta chain is from a study of blood T cell repertoires in COVID-19. The CDR3 is 15 amino acids. Trimming took 4 bases from V and 6 from J, leaving 18 bases between them. Germline CDR1 and CDR2: MRHNA and SNTAGT. This clone has just a few counts. Clones were sequenced by immunoSEQ multiplex PCR, and TCRdb holds only the in-frame ones, with some missing. The repertoire holds 95,000 to 150,000 clones, with roughly 79% as singletons. The sequencing sample was made of peripheral blood. The J gene is TRBJ1-2, the V gene TRBV6-4; D is ambiguous. The origin of this receptor is a human donor in a cohort sampled during active COVID-19. This CDR3 is CASSAGPLGGHGYTF. CDR3 nucleotides: TGTGCCAGCAGTGCCGGCCCGCTGGGAGGCCATGGCTACACCTTC.